The present TCR beta chain was sequenced within a study of cytomegalovirus exposure and HLA in healthy donors (TCRdb year 2017). For the study in its entirety: An earlier analysis of 550 to 700 of the donors reported 250 to 350 Gb of sequence data and roughly 100 million unique TCR beta sequences from approximately 180 million T cells. Among some 410 genotyped donors of the cohort, an average of approximately 240,000 unique TCR beta nucleotide sequences was sequenced per donor, of which 15% to 20% were non-productive. To decide whether each TCR beta V gene segment behaved as functional or pseudogenic, an earlier analysis of several hundred of the donors relied on high-throughput TCR beta sequencing. The study aimed to test whether signatures of past pathogen exposure could be identified by cataloging public T cell receptors. Roughly 300 gigabases of sequencing data and about 92 million unique TCR sequences made up an early release that covered several hundred HLA-typed donors. The number of donors typed differed by locus, with roughly 629-640 for A, B, C, DRB1 and DQB1, 522 for DQA1, 600 to 610 for DPA1, and some 440 for DPB1. In a later genetic analysis, genome-wide SNP genotypes for 398 of the 666 donors were used, and that subset was treated as a discovery cohort. Because of strong linkage in the cohort, roughly five DR-DQ haplotypes were treated as single units for association and clustering. To predict cytomegalovirus infection status, the study combined high-throughput TCR immunosequencing, statistical association of individual TCRs with disease status, and machine learning. In addition to the first cohort of around 670 subjects, a separate validation cohort of under 150 different subjects was used. Every discovery cohort repertoire had been produced on one sequencing platform. Both class I and class II loci were covered by HLA typing, at four-digit resolution. Donor age, sex, ethnicity and CMV serostatus were compiled together with the repertoire data. Of the 300 to 500 genotyped donors, 75% to 85% were placed in the genetic ancestry cluster associated with self-reported Caucasian donors. A later analysis re-analyzed previously published TCR beta repertoires from 500 to 700 donors and added high-resolution HLA genotyping to study TCR occurrence patterns. The study used immunosequencing to profile the T cell repertoires of under 700 subjects and linked those repertoires to cytomegalovirus serostatus. The later analysis used no new phenotypic data to find candidate immune exposures, relying instead on TCR beta sequences and their occurrence across donors. Summary of the overall study and its limitations: A few of the identified cytomegalovirus-associated TCR beta chains were confirmed in vitro to be specific for cytomegalovirus antigens. In a later genetic analysis, fewer N-insertions in productive TCRs were reported among donors in an Asian-associated ancestry cluster than the 666-donor mean. The sequencing pipeline was judged likely to have produced a cluster of highly shared sequence variants as a technical artifact. The earlier analysis of a few hundred of the donors excluded seventeen rarely observed V segments, including chromosome 9 orphons, because counts were too low. A later genetic analysis associated a missense DCLRE1C variant with V-gene and J-gene trimming of TCR beta chains, and an independent cohort replicated the association. Because HLA typing was unavailable for some donors at each locus, only the typed subset was used in association tests. Most TCR sequences were observed very rarely across donors, whereas some public TCRs were present in many individuals. The authors suggested that the approach could potentially be extended to other disease states and immunological phenotypes. The cohort was sequenced for TCR beta chains only, and without alpha or paired-chain data the features that could be detected were limited. A further reported finding was that TCR beta sequences accurately predicted the HLA-A and HLA-B alleles for most subjects in the first cohort. Some IMGT-functional V segments, including TRBV6-2 and TRBV6-3, could not be told apart with the 87-base-pair reads, so those segments were excluded. The classifier was reported to diagnose cytomegalovirus status with high specificity and sensitivity in both the original cohort and the validation cohort. When HLA alleles, especially DR and DQ, strongly co-occurred, attributing TCR associations to individual alleles was difficult. Roughly uniform sequencing depth across donors was assumed in presence/absence analyses, although this assumption may not hold. In a later analysis, the rate of TCR association differed among HLA loci, with DRB1 alleles having the most associated TCRs and HLA-C alleles having the fewest. A total of fewer than 200 TCR beta chains were listed by the study as associated with cytomegalovirus. In a later analysis, HLA-associated TCR beta chains showed more clonal expansion and lower generation probabilities than non-associated chains that were equally common. Most CMV-associated TCR beta chains appeared to be HLA-restricted in a later analysis, and the HLA associations seemed to be driven largely by CMV exposure. Broadly in line with IMGT annotations, most TCR beta V segments showed up in productive rearrangements about 87% or about 30% of the time in an earlier analysis of around 600 of the donors. Immune exposure information for the cohort was limited to CMV serostatus. A later analysis associated approximately 17,000 TCR beta sequences with specific HLA alleles at a false discovery rate of 0.05. In a later analysis, several top co-occurrence clusters were reported to appear linked to parvovirus B19, influenza, CMV and Epstein-Barr virus. Correlated functional status among segregating V segments might be attributable to linkage disequilibrium, but an unknown experimental factor could not be ruled out.

Counted from cysteine to phenylalanine, this CDR3 has 16 amino acids. The kept DNA is CDR3 alone, 48 bases in frame from the first base. CDR1 MGHDK and CDR2 SYGVNS were looked up in the germline V gene. Library preparation employed the immunoSEQ multiplex PCR assay. For the multiplex PCR, a mixture combining 60 forward primers for TCR Vbeta segments and 13 reverse primers for TCR Jbeta segments was used. A multiplex PCR assay on genomic DNA amplified the CDR3 region of rearranged TCR beta genes. The amplified TCR beta libraries were sequenced on the Illumina HiSeq System as 87-base-pair reads. In the paper's pipeline: A later analysis counted tens of millions of unique TCR beta chains across the approximately 700 repertoires, and roughly 11 million of these chains were shared by at least two donors. A nearest-neighbor algorithm error-corrected the raw reads and collapsed the reads into unique sequences, merging closely related sequences to remove PCR and sequencing errors. Alignment of CDR3 sequences to IMGT reference sequences was used to assign V, D and J gene segments. For a sequence to be retained, a match of at least six nucleotides was required to both a V gene segment and a J gene segment. A rearrangement was called productive if the CDR3 had no stop codons and remained in frame with V and J, and every other rearrangement was called non-productive. Following IMGT convention, CDR3 was defined as the stretch from the second conserved V-encoded cysteine to the conserved J-encoded phenylalanine. The earlier analysis of 587 of the donors excluded any sequence lacking an unambiguous match to a single V gene segment. In an earlier analysis of roughly 500 of the donors, V segments were called functional above 56.7% productive rearrangements and were called segregating when the between-donor standard deviation exceeded 5%. To diagnose cytomegalovirus status from the catalog of TCR beta chain sequences, a statistical classification framework was built. In a later analysis, TCR nucleotide sequences were compared against IMGT/GENE-DB human TR gene sequences so that V and J genes could be assigned. A later analysis assigned CDR3 sequences and most-parsimonious VDJ recombination scenarios with the TCRdist pipeline. In a later analysis, every TCR beta chain was defined by the combination of its CDR3 amino acid sequence and its V-gene family, and reads without a unique V-gene family were dropped. A later analysis removed 500 to 650 highly shared, low-generation-probability nucleotide sequences to deal with suspected cross-contamination and a sequencing artifact. In a later analysis, a clonal expansion index was calculated for each public chain from normalized within-repertoire ranks of inferred template counts. A later analysis computed generation probabilities with a VDJ recombination model fitted to out-of-frame rearrangements, and checked the results against IGoR. In a later analysis, hypergeometric tests were used to score TCR-TCR, TCR-HLA and TCR-CMV co-occurrence, with a repertoire-size bias correction applied to TCR pairs. In a later analysis, false discovery rates were estimated by permuting HLA or CMV assignments 20 times. In a later analysis, co-occurring TCRs were grouped using DBSCAN, and TCRdist sequence similarity was added for clustering within HLA-allele-positive subsets. Repertoires with fewer than 30,000 or more than 120,000 public chains were left out of co-occurrence clustering, as were four to six repertoires with anomalous nucleotide sharing. As stored in TCRdb, this immuneACCESS dataset retains in-frame rearrangements with V and J assigned. A fraction of the clones does not appear; measured against another copy, unresolved V genes explain less than half of the discrepancy, and the remainder lacks a known reason. That table furnishes V, J and clone size, whereas the DNA furnished D and trimming. The sample table contains about 150,000 clones; only one count was recorded for around 80% of them. The ten biggest clones cover approximately 5.7% of the sample.

This clone was detected once. The antigen this receptor binds is unknown. Given a far larger clone just one base away, this is likely a sequencing read error. The cohort comprised more than 550 healthy bone marrow donors. All cohort members were sampled while nominally healthy, although unrecorded immune exposures were likely present. The donor tested CMV seropositive, placing the donor among the approximately 290 seropositive members of the cohort. Each donor provided a peripheral blood sample, and peripheral blood mononuclear cells were used for TCR beta sequencing. Genomic DNA extraction from the blood cell samples was performed with the Qiagen DNeasy Blood Extraction Kit.

This clonotype originated in a man younger than 45 in good health and CMV-seropositive. The sequencing input was PBMCs. The chain joins TRBV25-1 to TRBJ2-2, and TRBD1 matches 7 of the central bases. The DNA is TGTGCCAGCACCATGGGACAGCCGTGGGACACCGGGGAGCTGCTTTTT. Translated, this gives CASTMGQPWDTGELLF.